This T cell receptor beta chain appears in the sequencing data of a study of blood T cell repertoires in COVID-19. Overall study context: Material from acute and convalescent COVID-19 was sourced from the United States, Italy and Spain.

The germline CDR1 and CDR2 sequences are LNHDA and SQIVND (reference sequence). J was trimmed by 7 bases and V by 2 bases; bases with no gene match: 10. The CDR3 sequence is 16 residues long. The assay was immunoSEQ multiplex PCR, and TCRdb's table has in-frame clones only and misses some. The sample consists of about 380,000 clones, more than 75% of them appearing once. The V call is TRBV19, the J call TRBJ2-2; the match to TRBD2 covers 7 bases. Sequencing was carried out using peripheral blood. This TCR was sampled from a human donor with acute or convalescent COVID-19. The donor label of this sample is uncertain. The CDR3, as DNA: TGTGCCAGTAGTATAATGGCTGGCGGGAGATTCGGGGAGCTGTTTTTT. It specifies CASSIMAGGRFGELFF.